This T cell receptor beta chain is drawn from a study of blood T cell repertoires in COVID-19. About the study: COVID-19 samples collected from the United States, Italy and Spain covered acute and convalescent phases.

The Seattle patients joined while their infection was active and were tracked longitudinally afterward. V was clipped by 0 bases and J by 6 bases, with 8 bases between them. There are 14 residues in the CDR3. Germline V gene lookup returns CDR1 MNHEY and CDR2 SMNVEV (reference sequence). Generated by immunoSEQ multiplex PCR, the TCRdb table keeps only in-frame clones and is missing some. The top ten hold roughly 0.76% of the sample, which has approximately 210,000 clones, 90% to 95% seen once. V and J are TRBV27 and TRBJ1-4; D is ambiguous. The sample comprised peripheral blood. The clonotype originates from a man aged 30 to 45 with COVID-19, enrolled during active disease. As DNA, the CDR3 is TGTGCCAGCAGTTTATCGGGAGGGTATGAAAAACTGTTTTTT. Protein: CASSLSGGYEKLFF.